The clone carrying this T cell receptor beta chain was seen once. The record originates from a study of blood T cell repertoires in COVID-19. In the study overall: Collection of acute and convalescent COVID-19 samples took place in the United States, Italy and Spain.

Repertoires were generated with immunoSEQ multiplex PCR, while TCRdb's copy carries only in-frame clones and drops some. The data contain some 260,000 clones, 88% of them seen just once; the ten biggest clones take up about 0.65%. The germline V and J ends were trimmed by 4 bases and 8 bases, with 8 bases remaining between them. Germline V gene lookup returns CDR1 SEHNR and CDR2 FQNEAQ (reference sequence). This CDR3 contains 11 residues. Sequencing was performed on peripheral blood. The clonotype was recovered from a human donor in a cohort sampled during active COVID-19. The V and J genes are TRBV7-9 and TRBJ1-2; weak D call: TRBD1 (6 bases). DNA of the CDR3: TGTGCCAGCAGCTACAGGGAAGGCTACACCTTC. It specifies CASSYREGYTF.